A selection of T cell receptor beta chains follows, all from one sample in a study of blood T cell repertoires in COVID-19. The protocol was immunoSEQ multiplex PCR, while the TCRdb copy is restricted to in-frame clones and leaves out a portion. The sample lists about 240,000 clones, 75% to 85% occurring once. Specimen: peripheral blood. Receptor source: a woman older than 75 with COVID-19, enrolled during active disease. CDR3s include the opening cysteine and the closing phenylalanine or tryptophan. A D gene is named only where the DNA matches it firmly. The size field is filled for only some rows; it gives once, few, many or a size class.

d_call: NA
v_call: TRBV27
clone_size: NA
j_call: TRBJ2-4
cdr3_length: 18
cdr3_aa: CASSLGLGQSLAKNIQYF
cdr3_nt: TGTGCCAGCAGTTTGGGGCTCGGACAGTCCCTAGCCAAAAACATTCAGTACTTC

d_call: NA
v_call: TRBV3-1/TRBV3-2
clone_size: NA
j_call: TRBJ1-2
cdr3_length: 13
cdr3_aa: CASSQTGNYGYTF
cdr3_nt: TGTGCCAGCAGCCAAACGGGGAACTATGGCTACACCTTC

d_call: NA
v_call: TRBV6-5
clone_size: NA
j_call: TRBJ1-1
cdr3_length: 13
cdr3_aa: CASSYISNTEAFF
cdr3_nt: TGTGCCAGCAGTTACATCTCTAACACTGAAGCTTTCTTT

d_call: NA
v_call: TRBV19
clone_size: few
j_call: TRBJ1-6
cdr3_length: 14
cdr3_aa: CASSERHYNSPLHF
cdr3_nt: TGTGCCAGTAGTGAACGACACTATAATTCACCCCTCCACTTT

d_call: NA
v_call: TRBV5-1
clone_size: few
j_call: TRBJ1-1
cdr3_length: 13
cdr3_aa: CASSPVPEGEAFF
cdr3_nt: TGCGCCAGCAGCCCGGTCCCAGAGGGTGAAGCTTTCTTT

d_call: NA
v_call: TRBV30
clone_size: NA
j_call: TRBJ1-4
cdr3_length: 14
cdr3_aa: CAWRKTGKDEKLFF
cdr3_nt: TGTGCCTGGAGGAAAACAGGGAAAGATGAAAAACTGTTTTTT

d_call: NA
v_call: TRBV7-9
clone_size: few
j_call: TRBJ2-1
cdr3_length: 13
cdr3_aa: CASSLGSSYEQFF
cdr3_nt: TGTGCCAGCAGCTTAGGAAGTAGCTATGAGCAGTTCTTC

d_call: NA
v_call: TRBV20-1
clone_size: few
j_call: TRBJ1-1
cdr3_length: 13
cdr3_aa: CSASSRPNTEAFF
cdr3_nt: TGCAGTGCTAGTAGCCGCCCGAACACTGAAGCTTTCTTT

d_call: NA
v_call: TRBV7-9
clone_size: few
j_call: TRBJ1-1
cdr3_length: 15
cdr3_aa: CASSSLGGMNTEAFF
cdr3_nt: TGTGCCAGCAGCTCCCTGGGGGGAATGAACACTGAAGCTTTCTTT

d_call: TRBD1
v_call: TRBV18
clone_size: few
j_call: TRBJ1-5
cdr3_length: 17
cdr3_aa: CASSPPGGAGGDQPQHF
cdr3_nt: TGTGCCAGCTCACCACCTGGAGGGGCAGGGGGCGATCAGCCCCAGCATTTT

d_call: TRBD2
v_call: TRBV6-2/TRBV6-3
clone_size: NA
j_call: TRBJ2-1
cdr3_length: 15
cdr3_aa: CASSYQGLAGEEQFF
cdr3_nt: TGTGCCAGCAGTTACCAGGGACTAGCGGGAGAGGAGCAGTTCTTC

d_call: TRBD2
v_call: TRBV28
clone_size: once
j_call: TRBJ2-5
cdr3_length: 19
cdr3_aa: CASSEPRPGLAGVGKTQYF
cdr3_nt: TGTGCCAGCAGTGAACCCCGGCCGGGACTAGCGGGAGTGGGGAAGACCCAGTACTTC

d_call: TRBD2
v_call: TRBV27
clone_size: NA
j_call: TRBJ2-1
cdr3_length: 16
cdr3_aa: CASSLRPSGMGNEQFF
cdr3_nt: TGTGCCAGCAGTTTAAGGCCTAGCGGGATGGGCAATGAGCAGTTCTTC

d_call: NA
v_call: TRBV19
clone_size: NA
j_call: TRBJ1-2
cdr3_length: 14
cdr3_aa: CASSGTSGGYGYTF
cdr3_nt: TGTGCCAGTTCCGGGACATCGGGCGGATATGGCTACACCTTC

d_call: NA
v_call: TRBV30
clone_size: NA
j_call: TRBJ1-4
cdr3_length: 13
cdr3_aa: CAWSVPRQGKLFF
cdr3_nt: TGTGCCTGGAGTGTACCCCGCCAGGGGAAACTGTTTTTT

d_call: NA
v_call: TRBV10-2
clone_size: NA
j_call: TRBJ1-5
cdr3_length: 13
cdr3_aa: CASSLQGNQPQHF
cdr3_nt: TGCGCCAGCAGTTTGCAGGGCAACCAGCCCCAGCATTTT